These T cell receptor beta chains were read from a single sample in a study of T cell responses to AZD1222 COVID-19 vaccine. Profiled with immunoSEQ multiplex PCR; TCRdb holds only in-frame clones, not every one. Of around 120,000 clones listed, about nine tenths are singletons. Source: peripheral blood, taken on day 0 of AZD1222 vaccination. These receptors were taken from an adult in good health. Both conserved end residues are part of each CDR3. D genes are given only for firm matches. The listing skips clone size in some rows; elsewhere it reads once, few, many or a size class.

CDR3 protein	CDR3 DNA	D gene	clone size	V gene	J gene
CASVGGSSEQFF	TGTGCCAGCGTTGGGGGGAGTAGTGAGCAGTTCTTC	-	-	TRBV2	TRBJ2-1
CASSKGAGNYNEQFF	TGCGCCAGCAGTAAAGGGGCCGGGAACTACAATGAGCAGTTCTTC	-	-	TRBV5-1	TRBJ2-1
CASSQTRGETQYF	TGCGCCAGCAGCCAAACCAGGGGAGAGACCCAGTACTTC	-	once	TRBV4-1	TRBJ2-5
CASSLGRGRRGYTF	TGTGCCAGCAGCTTAGGCAGGGGGCGAAGGGGCTACACCTTC	TRBD1	-	TRBV13	TRBJ1-2
CASSPGTGVYGYTF	TGTGCCAGCAGCCCCGGGACAGGGGTTTATGGCTACACCTTC	TRBD1	-	TRBV9	TRBJ1-2
CASNRAFSYEQYF	TGCGCCAGTAACCGCGCGTTCTCCTACGAGCAGTACTTC	-	-	TRBV5-1	TRBJ2-7
CASSVSGRDNEQFF	TGTGCCAGCAGCGTTAGCGGGAGGGACAATGAGCAGTTCTTC	TRBD2	-	TRBV9	TRBJ2-1
CAWSVRSNEKLFF	TGTGCCTGGAGTGTTAGATCTAATGAAAAACTGTTTTTT	-	-	TRBV30	TRBJ1-4
CASSTHTGSPYEQYF	TGTGCCAGCAGTACACACACAGGGTCTCCCTACGAGCAGTACTTC	-	-	TRBV6-5	TRBJ2-7
CASSLGGSKSEQFF	TGTGCCAGCAGCTTGGGCGGGAGCAAAAGTGAGCAGTTCTTC	TRBD2	-	TRBV5-4	TRBJ2-1
CASSILDNQPQHF	-	-	-	TRBV12-3/TRBV12-4	TRBJ1-5
CASSSPVTSHGYTF	TGTGCCAGCAGCTCCCCGGTCACGTCCCATGGCTACACCTTC	-	-	TRBV7-9	TRBJ1-2
CASSDGWEQPQHF	TGTGCCAGCAGTGATGGGTGGGAACAGCCCCAGCATTTT	-	-	TRBV2	TRBJ1-5
CASSWSKDNYEQYF	TGTGCCAGTAGTTGGTCGAAGGATAACTACGAGCAGTACTTC	-	-	TRBV19	TRBJ2-7
CASSGLNPGREKLFF	TGTGCCAGCAGTGGACTGAACCCGGGGCGCGAAAAACTGTTTTTT	-	-	TRBV2	TRBJ1-4
CASSPQDTGNEKLFF	TGTGCCAGCAGTCCCCAGGACACCGGAAATGAAAAACTGTTTTTT	-	-	TRBV28	TRBJ1-4
CASSQVSGTNQPQHF	TGCGCCAGCAGCCAAGTTTCAGGGACCAATCAGCCCCAGCATTTT	-	-	TRBV4-1	TRBJ1-5
CASSFPGNREGSGNSNYGYTF	TGTGCCAGCAGTTTCCCCGGGAACAGGGAGGGGAGCGGAAATTCTAACTATGGCTACACCTTC	-	-	TRBV27	TRBJ1-2
CAWRDRHKVSSYNEQFF	TGTGCCTGGAGGGACCGTCACAAAGTGAGCTCCTACAATGAGCAGTTCTTC	-	-	TRBV30	TRBJ2-1
CASSPSRGGEAFF	TGTGCCAGCAGCCCCTCTAGGGGAGGAGAAGCTTTCTTT	-	-	TRBV11-2	TRBJ1-1
CASSRIAGEQAEQYF	TGTGCCAGCTCAAGGATAGCGGGAGAACAGGCCGAGCAGTACTTC	TRBD2	-	TRBV18	TRBJ2-7
CASSQEGTSGSRGELFF	TGTGCCAGCAGCCAAGAAGGGACTAGCGGGAGTCGGGGGGAGCTGTTTTTT	TRBD2	-	TRBV4-2	TRBJ2-2
CASSVAPDKPYEQYF	TGTGCCAGCAGTGTCGCCCCGGACAAGCCCTACGAGCAGTACTTC	-	few	TRBV2	TRBJ2-7
CASSLGAGGNQPQHF	TGCGCCAGCAGCTTGGGGGCAGGGGGAAATCAGCCCCAGCATTTT	TRBD1	-	TRBV5-1	TRBJ1-5
CASSGGVNTEAFF	TGTGCCAGCAGCGGTGGGGTGAACACTGAAGCTTTCTTT	-	-	TRBV28	TRBJ1-1
CASSLAPFGYTF	TGTGCCAGCAGCTTAGCGCCCTTTGGCTACACCTTC	-	-	TRBV7-2	TRBJ1-2
CASSYSGGRYHNEQFF	TGTGCCAGCAGTTACTCGGGCGGGAGGTACCACAATGAGCAGTTCTTC	TRBD2	-	TRBV6-5	TRBJ2-1
CASRSLTGEQYF	TGTGCCAGCAGATCTCTGACAGGAGAGCAGTACTTC	-	-	TRBV28	TRBJ2-7
CASSIRENYGYTF	TGTGCCAGTAGTATAAGAGAGAACTATGGCTACACCTTC	-	few	TRBV19	TRBJ1-2
CASSLSGAFRPQHF	TGTGCCAGCAGTCTGTCAGGAGCCTTCCGTCCCCAGCATTTT	-	-	TRBV27	TRBJ1-5
CASSLLGGYEQYF	TGTGCCAGCAGTTTATTAGGCGGGTACGAGCAGTACTTC	-	-	TRBV27	TRBJ2-7
CASSSQGGTSYSPLHF	TGCGCCAGCAGCTCACAGGGGGGGACTTCGTATTCACCCCTCCACTTT	TRBD1	-	TRBV5-1	TRBJ1-6
CASSGTAYGYTF	TGCGCCAGCAGCGGGACAGCCTATGGCTACACCTTC	TRBD1	-	TRBV5-1	TRBJ1-2
CASRYDRGNEQFF	TGTGCCAGCAGATACGACAGGGGGAATGAGCAGTTCTTC	TRBD1	-	TRBV5-4	TRBJ2-1
CASSDTGSYEQYF	TGTGCCAGCAGTGATACAGGGTCCTACGAGCAGTACTTC	-	-	TRBV2	TRBJ2-7
CASSAGQSSSYNEQFF	TGTGCCAGCAGCGCCGGGCAGTCAAGCTCCTACAATGAGCAGTTCTTC	-	-	TRBV9	TRBJ2-1
CASSPSSGRSYEQFF	TGTGCCAGCAGCCCCTCTAGCGGGAGATCCTATGAGCAGTTCTTC	TRBD2	-	TRBV7-8	TRBJ2-1
CASSRTTYEQYF	TGTGCCAGCAGCCGGACTACCTACGAGCAGTACTTC	-	-	TRBV5-4	TRBJ2-7
CASSLLPTSGGAKNIQYF	TGTGCCAGCAGCCTCTTGCCGACTAGCGGGGGGGCCAAAAACATTCAGTACTTC	-	-	TRBV21-1	TRBJ2-4
CASSPTSGPYNEQFF	TGTGCCAGCAGCCCCACTAGCGGGCCGTACAATGAGCAGTTCTTC	TRBD2	-	TRBV7-3	TRBJ2-1
CASSLVSSGNIQYF	TGTGCCAGCAGCTTAGTGAGTAGCGGAAACATTCAGTACTTC	-	-	TRBV7-2	TRBJ2-4
CASSIPNYGYTF	TGTGCCAGTAGTATCCCTAACTATGGCTACACCTTC	-	-	TRBV19	TRBJ1-2
CASSTQRASYEQYF	TGTGCCAGCAGTACGCAGCGCGCCTCCTACGAGCAGTACTTC	-	-	TRBV6-5	TRBJ2-7
CAWSVRIEAFF	TGTGCCTGGAGTGTACGGATTGAAGCTTTCTTT	-	-	TRBV30	TRBJ1-1
CASSMPGQGIINEQFF	TGTGCCAGCAGCATGCCGGGACAGGGGATAATCAATGAGCAGTTCTTC	TRBD1	few	TRBV27	TRBJ2-1
CASFRTEYGYTF	TGTGCCAGTTTCAGAACCGAGTATGGCTACACCTTC	-	-	TRBV6-5	TRBJ1-2
CASSQGVLRGRAENEQFF	TGTGCCAGCAGCCAAGGGGTACTGCGCGGGAGGGCCGAAAATGAGCAGTTCTTC	TRBD2	-	TRBV3-1/TRBV3-2	TRBJ2-1
CASSLGPGTFDSPLHF	TGTGCCAGCAGCTTGGGGCCAGGGACCTTCGATTCACCCCTCCACTTT	-	-	TRBV5-6	TRBJ1-6
CASSVLGTDTQYF	TGTGCCAGCAGCGTTTTAGGCACAGATACGCAGTATTTT	-	-	TRBV27	TRBJ2-3
CASEELAKNIQYF	TGTGCCAGCGAGGAGCTGGCCAAAAACATTCAGTACTTC	-	-	TRBV28	TRBJ2-4
CASSPLVAGDNEQFF	TGTGCCAGCTCACCATTGGTAGCGGGAGACAATGAGCAGTTCTTC	TRBD2	-	TRBV18	TRBJ2-1
CATKDRSYEQYF	TGTGCCACTAAGGACAGAAGCTACGAGCAGTACTTC	-	-	TRBV19	TRBJ2-7
CASSTTETPQPNEQFF	TGTGCCAGCAGCACAACCGAGACCCCACAACCAAATGAGCAGTTCTTC	-	once	TRBV21-1	TRBJ2-1